Each of the 32 T cell receptor beta chains below was sequenced from the same sample in a study of blood T cell repertoires in COVID-19. The repertoire was sequenced with immunoSEQ multiplex PCR; TCRdb's copy has only in-frame clones and lacks some. The sample carries tens of thousands of clones, around 80% recorded once. The sequencing input was peripheral blood. The receptors derive from a woman older than 75 with acute or convalescent COVID-19.

This chain connects TRBV10-1 to TRBJ2-1, with D perhaps matching TRBD2 (5 bases). Per the germline V gene, CDR1 is WNHNN and CDR2 is SYGVQD (reference sequence). The CDR3 has 13 residues. With 2 bases removed from V and 8 bases from J, the gap between germline ends came to 10 bases. In DNA form, the CDR3 reads TGCGCCAGCAGTGAGGACCGGCGGGATGAGCAGTTCTTC. It encodes CASSEDRRDEQFF.

V usage is TRBV29-1 and J usage is TRBJ2-5; the D gene is possibly TRBD1 (5 bases). The germline CDR1 and CDR2 sequences are SQVTM and ANQGSEA. This CDR3 is 12 amino acids long. The V end lost 6 bases, the J end lost 5 bases, and 13 bases lay between the germline ends. CDR3: CSVRQTGETQYF. As DNA, the CDR3 is TGCAGCGTCCGACAGACCGGGGAGACCCAGTACTTC.

Turning to this clone: In the same sample, other DNA sequences code for this CDR3. This chain joins TRBV9 and TRBJ2-7; the match to TRBD1 covers 9 bases. CDR1 is SGDLS and CDR2 is YYNGEE in the germline V gene. The CDR3 sequence is 14 residues long. Germline trimming cut 0 bases from V and 3 bases from J; bases unmatched to any gene: 1. In nucleotides, the CDR3 is TGTGCCAGCAGCGTAGGACAGGGGGTCTACGAGCAGTACTTC. Translated, it gives CASSVGQGVYEQYF. The full variable domain, with the rest looked up from reference TRBV9 and TRBJ2-7, is DSGVTQTPKHLITATGQRVTLRCSPRSGDLSVYWYQQSLDQGLQFLIQYYNGEERAKGNILERFSAQQFPDLHSELNLSSLELGDSALYFCASSVGQGVYEQYFGPGTRLTVT.

The chain combines TRBV5-1 with TRBJ2-5, with 7 bases lining up with TRBD1. CDR3 length equals 14 residues. Germline lookup yields CDR1 SGHRS and CDR2 YFSETQ. The V gene end was trimmed by 2 bases and the J gene end by 5 bases; junction bases not matched to a gene: 6. CDR3 bases: TGCGCCAGCAGCTTCGGACAGGCCCCGGAGACCCAGTACTTC. It codes for CASSFGQAPETQYF.

The table lists this clone with a few counts. The chain uses TRBV5-1 and TRBJ2-3, with a tentative D call TRBD2 (5 bases). The CDR3 totals 17 residues. The V end was cut by 2 bases, the J end by 0 bases, with 16 bases between. Germline loops: CDR1 SGHRS, CDR2 YFSETQ. CDR3 protein: CASSFADGGLSTDTQYF. Written as DNA, the CDR3 is TGCGCCAGCAGCTTCGCGGATGGAGGTCTTAGCACAGATACGCAGTATTTT.

This chain joins TRBV5-4 and TRBJ2-2, with TRBD1 identical over 7 bases. The V segment lost 1 base and the J segment 4 bases; nucleotides outside the gene matches: 4. This CDR3 has 15 residues. Per germline, CDR1 SGHNT and CDR2 YYREEE (reference sequence). CDR3 sequence (DNA): TGTGCCAGCAGCTTGTCGCAGGGGGTCACCGGGGAGCTGTTTTTT. Its protein is CASSLSQGVTGELFF. The variable domain in full, with the rest retrieved from reference TRBV5-4 and TRBJ2-2, is ETGVTQSPTHLIKTRGQQVTLRCSSQSGHNTVSWYQQALGQGPQFIFQYYREEENGRGNFPPRFSGLQFPNYSSELNVNALELDDSALYLCASSLSQGVTGELFFGEGSRLTVL.

V and J are TRBV5-1 and TRBJ2-3; possible D gene TRBD2, 7 bases. This CDR3 spans 17 amino acids. From germline, CDR1 is SGHRS and CDR2 YFSETQ. V lost 4 bases to trimming and J lost 0 bases, with 18 bases between them. The CDR3 DNA is TGCGCCAGCAGCGAATCGGGGGGCTCAGCTAGCACAGATACGCAGTATTTT. As protein: CASSESGGSASTDTQYF.

V is TRBV7-8 and J is TRBJ2-7, with a weak D call TRBD2 (5 bases). In germline, CDR1 is SGHVS, CDR2 FQNEAQ. This CDR3 is 14 amino acids long. V was shortened by 8 bases and J by 3 bases, with 17 bases between the two germline ends. The CDR3 spells CASGGTGAYYEQYF. The CDR3 bases are TGTGCCAGCGGAGGTACGGGCGCGTACTACGAGCAGTACTTC.

The chain recombines TRBV7-6 with TRBJ1-1; no clear D gene. This CDR3 has 17 amino acids. Trimming shortened V by 1 base and J by 2 bases, and 17 bases separated the two germline ends. The V gene's germline CDR1 is SGHVS and CDR2 FNYEAQ. In DNA form, the CDR3 reads TGTGCCAGCAGCTTAGGAGGAAACCGTATTGTTAACACTGAAGCTTTCTTT. It encodes CASSLGGNRIVNTEAFF. The full variable domain, its missing parts supplied by reference TRBV7-6 and TRBJ1-1, is GAGVSQSPRYKVTKRGQDVALRCDPISGHVSLYWYRQALGQGPEFLTYFNYEAQQDKSGLPNDRFSAERPEGSISTLTIQRTEQRDSAMYRCASSLGGNRIVNTEAFFGQGTRLTVV.

The chain employs TRBV19 and TRBJ1-2; maybe TRBD1 (5 bases). V lost 10 bases, J lost 5 bases, and 20 bases lay in between. Germline V lookup: CDR1 LNHDA, CDR2 SQIVND (reference sequence). The CDR3 is made up of 14 amino acids. DNA for the CDR3: TGTGCCACCACCGAAAGCGGGACGACTTATGGCTACACCTTC. It translates to CATTESGTTYGYTF. Combining the CDR3 with reference TRBV19 and TRBJ1-2 gives the whole variable domain DGGITQSPKYLFRKEGQNVTLSCEQNLNHDAMYWYRQDPGQGLRLIYYSQIVNDFQKGDIAEGYSVSREKKESFPLTVTSAQKNPTAFYLCATTESGTTYGYTFGSGTRLTVV.

This sequence joins TRBV19 and TRBJ1-5; possibly TRBD1 for D (6 bases). Germline CDR1 and CDR2: LNHDA and SQIVND (reference sequence). V was pared by 5 bases and J by 7 bases, with 12 bases between. The length of the CDR3 is 13 residues. The CDR3 DNA is TGTGCCAGTAGTGTACAGGGAGGGCAGCCCCAGCATTTT. This codes for CASSVQGGQPQHF.

The rearrangement joins TRBV5-1 to TRBJ1-5, with D possibly TRBD1 on 6 matching bases. Deletions cut 1 base from V and 4 bases from J, with 12 bases between. Looked up from germline, CDR1 is SGHRS and CDR2 is YFSETQ. The CDR3 runs 15 residues. The CDR3 is CASSLTGSENQPQHF. The CDR3 nucleotides read TGCGCCAGCAGCTTGACAGGGTCTGAAAATCAGCCCCAGCATTTT. The full variable domain, rest sourced from reference TRBV5-1 and TRBJ1-5, is KAGVTQTPRYLIKTRGQQVTLSCSPISGHRSVSWYQQTPGQGLQFLFEYFSETQRNKGNFPGRFSGRQFSNSRSEMNVSTLELGDSALYLCASSLTGSENQPQHFGDGTRLSIL.

V usage is TRBV7-7 and J usage is TRBJ2-2; no clear D. V was trimmed by 0 bases and J by 1 base, leaving 3 bases between them. The CDR3 covers 14 residues. Germline CDR1 reads SSHAT; CDR2 reads FNYEAQ (reference sequence). The CDR3 loop is CASSLAQNTGELFF. The CDR3 DNA is TGTGCCAGCAGCTTAGCACAGAACACCGGGGAGCTGTTTTTT.

A note on this clone: The junction differs from germline at one of its ends, possibly a read error. The chain uses TRBV27 and TRBJ2-7; D gene unclear. CDR3 length equals 13 residues. Germline CDR1 MNHEY, CDR2 SMNVEV (reference sequence). The CDR3 reads CASSFVPPLELIF. CDR3 DNA sequence: TGTGCCAGCAGTTTCGTGCCCCCATTAGAGTTAATTTTC.

The chain couples TRBV5-8 to TRBJ1-4; D is undetermined. Germline V gives CDR1 SGHTS, CDR2 YDEGEE. This CDR3 is built from 17 residues. Trimming cost V 6 bases and J 4 bases, with 22 bases left between them. The CDR3 DNA follows: TGTGCCAGCACCCGATGGAGGATCCGATGGGGTAATGAAAAACTGTTTTTT. This translates into CASTRWRIRWGNEKLFF.

V is TRBV19 and J is TRBJ1-1; D not resolved. The CDR3 sequence is 11 residues long. Germline assignment: CDR1 LNHDA and CDR2 SQIVND (reference sequence). Trimming took off 4 bases at V and 8 bases at J, with 8 bases between the two ends. Here the CDR3 reads CASSNRQEAFF. As DNA, the CDR3 is TGTGCCAGTAGTAATAGACAAGAAGCTTTCTTT.

V is TRBV5-1 and J is TRBJ2-3; D may be TRBD1 (5 bases). V lost 1 base, J lost 2 bases, and 11 bases lay in between. This CDR3 has 15 amino acids. CDR1 SGHRS and CDR2 YFSETQ come from the germline V gene. CDR3 sequence reads: CASSLTVGATDTQYF. The CDR3 bases are TGCGCCAGCAGCTTGACAGTAGGGGCCACAGATACGCAGTATTTT.

This clone was seen a few times. The sample carries other DNA sequences with the same CDR3. This chain joins TRBV20-1 and TRBJ1-1; D may be TRBD1 (6 bases). The CDR3 has 11 residues. Trimming removed 6 bases at V and 4 bases at J, with 9 bases between. Germline V gene data show CDR1 as DFQATT and CDR2 as SNEGSKA (reference sequence). CDR3 region: CSARGGTEAFF. DNA of the CDR3: TGCAGTGCGAGGGGGGGCACTGAAGCTTTCTTT.

The rearrangement uses TRBV4-2 and TRBJ2-7; the D gene is possibly TRBD1 (6 bases). V lost 2 bases and J 2 bases, leaving 10 bases between the germline ends. Germline CDR1 is LGHNA and CDR2 is YNFKEQ. The CDR3 is 14 amino acids. The CDR3 DNA is TGTGCCAGCAGCCAAAGACAGGATACCTACGAGCAGTACTTC. This gives the protein CASSQRQDTYEQYF.

V and J are TRBV9 and TRBJ1-5, with 8 bases that match TRBD1. V trimming: 0 bases; J trimming: 4 bases; junction bases outside the gene matches: 0. The CDR3 runs 14 residues. Germline V gene sequence: CDR1 SGDLS, CDR2 YYNGEE. The CDR3 bases are TGTGCCAGCAGCGTAGGGACAGGGAATCAGCCCCAGCATTTT. Encoded protein: CASSVGTGNQPQHF.

The V gene is TRBV5-6, the J gene TRBJ2-2; 9 positions match TRBD2. The junction had 8 bases not matched to a gene; V was cut back by 2 bases and J by 3 bases. The CDR3 has 17 residues. Germline V CDR1 and CDR2: SGHDT, YYEEEE. CDR3 region: CASSFRSGRLHTGELFF. In nucleotides, the CDR3 is TGTGCCAGCAGCTTTAGGAGCGGGAGGTTACACACCGGGGAGCTGTTTTTT.

The rearrangement links TRBV5-1 to TRBJ2-1, with TRBD2 matching 16 bases. V dropped 2 bases and J dropped 7; count of bases not matched to a gene: 6. The CDR3 sequence is 17 residues long. CDR1 SGHRS and CDR2 YFSETQ come from the germline V gene. The CDR3 DNA reads TGCGCCAGCAGCTTCGGGACTAGCGGGAGGGGGGGTAATGAGCAGTTCTTC. It encodes CASSFGTSGRGGNEQFF. The full variable domain, rest sourced from reference TRBV5-1 and TRBJ2-1, is KAGVTQTPRYLIKTRGQQVTLSCSPISGHRSVSWYQQTPGQGLQFLFEYFSETQRNKGNFPGRFSGRQFSNSRSEMNVSTLELGDSALYLCASSFGTSGRGGNEQFFGPGTRLTVL.

V usage is TRBV6-5 and J usage is TRBJ1-1; 8 bases are shared with TRBD1. CDR1 is MNHEY, CDR2 SVGAGI, per germline. CDR3 size: 13 residues. Trimming removed 6 bases from V and 1 base from J; junction bases left unmatched: 1. The CDR3 DNA reads TGTGCCAGCAGGGGGACAGGGAACACTGAAGCTTTCTTT. The encoded protein is CASRGTGNTEAFF.

In this sample, this clone turned up a few times. This chain connects TRBV27 to TRBJ2-1; tentatively, D is TRBD2 (5 bases). The V gene lost 2 bases and the J gene lost 6 bases, with 8 bases spanning the gap. The germline V gene has CDR1 MNHEY and CDR2 SMNVEV (reference sequence). There are 13 residues in the CDR3. In DNA form, the CDR3 reads TGTGCCAGCAGTTTAAAAGGGAGCAATGAGCAGTTCTTC. Translating gives CASSLKGSNEQFF.

The chain joins TRBV9 to TRBJ2-2; 7 bases fit TRBD2. The length of the CDR3 is 16 residues. Germline CDR1 is SGDLS and CDR2 is YYNGEE. Trimming removed 5 bases from V and 5 bases from J; junction bases left unmatched: 12. The CDR3 loop is CASRSRDYERTGELFF. CDR3 in DNA: TGTGCCAGCAGGTCGAGGGACTACGAAAGGACCGGGGAGCTGTTTTTT.

This chain joins TRBV27 and TRBJ1-6; no firm D call. CDR3 length: 16 amino acids. CDR1 is MNHEY and CDR2 is SMNVEV in the germline V gene (reference sequence). Trimming removed 2 bases from V and 6 bases from J, with 14 bases in between. CDR3 sequence reads: CASSLSVGLTNSPLHF. The CDR3 nucleotides read TGTGCCAGCAGTTTAAGCGTGGGTCTAACTAATTCACCCCTCCACTTT.

This clone appeared a single time. V is TRBV7-2 and J is TRBJ1-4; 7 nucleotides line up with TRBD1. This CDR3 has 13 residues. Germline CDR1 SGHTA, CDR2 FQGNSA. Trimming at V came to 4 bases and at J to 8 bases, leaving 4 bases not matched to a gene. CDR3 DNA sequence: TGTGCCAGCAGCTCAGGGGGGTGGGAAAAACTGTTTTTT. Amino acids: CASSSGGWEKLFF.

The chain carries TRBV11-3 and TRBJ1-5; D might be TRBD1 (5 bases). The germline V and J ends were trimmed by 10 bases and 5 bases, with 18 bases remaining between them. This CDR3 is built from 14 residues. Germline lookup yields CDR1 SGHNT and CDR2 YENEEA. CDR3 DNA sequence: TGTGCCACCGAGCTTGTAGGGGCCCATCAGCCCCAGCATTTT. The encoded protein is CATELVGAHQPQHF.

This chain links TRBV5-1 with TRBJ2-5; 12 bases match TRBD2. In germline, CDR1 is SGHRS, CDR2 YFSETQ. The CDR3 consists of 14 residues. After removal of 7 bases from V and 2 bases from J, the junction contained 3 bases not matched to a gene. CDR3: CASGLAGGQETQYF. The CDR3 bases are TGCGCCAGCGGGCTAGCGGGGGGGCAAGAGACCCAGTACTTC.

The gene calls are TRBV24-1 and TRBJ1-1; 7 bases match TRBD1. V lost 0 bases and J lost 1; bases outside the gene matches: 1. Germline V lookup: CDR1 KGHDR, CDR2 SFDVKD. The CDR3 consists of 15 residues. The CDR3 protein is CATSDLRTGNTEAFF. The CDR3 nucleotides are TGTGCCACCAGTGATTTGCGGACAGGGAACACTGAAGCTTTCTTT.

The rearrangement joins TRBV3-1 (or the pseudogene TRBV3-2) to TRBJ2-1; 14 nucleotides align to TRBD2. CDR3 length: 17 residues. Trimming cost V 3 bases and J 9 bases; bases outside gene matches: 10. From germline, CDR1 is LGHDT and CDR2 YNNKEL (reference sequence). CDR3 region: CASSQPTVGLAGGEQFF. DNA for the CDR3: TGTGCCAGCAGCCAGCCTACAGTAGGACTAGCGGGGGGTGAGCAGTTCTTC.

This clone was counted once. This chain links TRBV28 with TRBJ1-2; a weak D match, TRBD1 (6 bases). The CDR3 covers 12 residues. The V gene lost 8 bases and the J gene lost 8 bases, with 15 bases spanning the gap. In germline, CDR1 is MDHEN, CDR2 SYDVKM. CDR3 sequence: CASGQGTYGYTF. The CDR3 bases are TGTGCCAGCGGGCAGGGGACCTACGGCTACACCTTC.